The 25 T cell receptor beta chains given below trace back to one sample, sequenced in a study of T cells expressing NK-cell markers. Using the 5' RACE reads, TCRdb records one entry per CDR3 protein without DNA. This sample's table reports some 150,000 distinct CDR3 sequences. Sequenced sample: blood T cells: a sorted CD56 or NKG2C T cell subset, CD4+ or CD8+ T cells, or bulk PBMC T cells (not recorded which). These receptors were collected from a woman between 45 and 65 years old in good health.

V and J are TRBV24-1 and TRBJ2-5; TCRdb's D call, TRBD2, is unchecked because there is no DNA. From germline, CDR1 is KGHDR and CDR2 SFDVKD. CDR3 length: 20 residues. CDR3: CATSDPGLAGVPLYQETQYF.

This chain joins TRBV6-5 and TRBJ2-3; the D gene TCRdb calls, TRBD1, cannot be checked with no DNA. The germline V gene has CDR1 MNHEY and CDR2 SVGAGI. The length of the CDR3 is 14 residues. CDR3 sequence reads: CASRGTGVGDTQYF.

The chain combines TRBV29-1 with TRBJ1-1; TCRdb's D call of TRBD1 is untestable without DNA. Germline V gene lookup returns CDR1 SQVTM and CDR2 ANQGSEA. The CDR3 contains 13 residues. The CDR3 spells CSVGRTANTEAFF. Full variable domain (outside the CDR3, taken from reference TRBV29-1 and TRBJ1-1): SAVISQKPSRDICQRGTSLTIQCQVDSQVTMMFWYRQQPGQSLTLIATANQGSEATYESGFVIDKFPISRPNLTFSTLTVSNMSPEDSSIYLCSVGRTANTEAFFGQGTRLTVV.

The CDR3 here is CSARDREGLDEQFF. The chain uses TRBV20-1 and TRBJ2-1; the TCRdb call, TRBD2, lacks DNA for checking. This CDR3 has 14 amino acids. Looked up from germline, CDR1 is DFQATT and CDR2 is SNEGSKA (reference sequence).

The chain couples TRBV7-6 to TRBJ2-1; TCRdb's D call, TRBD2, is unchecked because there is no DNA. CDR1 SGHVS and CDR2 FNYEAQ come from the germline V gene. The CDR3 has 13 residues. CDR3 residues: CASSPERGGEQFF.

The CDR3 sequence is CASSNRDRGRSEQFF. This chain joins TRBV7-3 and TRBJ2-1; TCRdb outputs TRBD1, but without DNA this stays unchecked. Germline CDR1 SGHTA, CDR2 FQGTGA. The CDR3 runs 15 residues.

The gene calls are TRBV4-1 and TRBJ2-1; as DNA is missing, the TRBD1 call by TCRdb cannot be tested. Germline loops: CDR1 MGHRA, CDR2 YSYEKL. CDR3 length: 15 amino acids. The CDR3 here is CASSLWAGDPNEQFF.

This chain joins TRBV4-2 and TRBJ1-4; without DNA, the TCRdb call of TRBD1 cannot be checked. This CDR3 spans 16 amino acids. From germline, CDR1 is LGHNA and CDR2 YNFKEQ. The CDR3 loop reads CASTLGNDRPNEKLFF.

This chain joins TRBV27 and TRBJ2-5; TCRdb gives TRBD1 as the D gene, but with no DNA this cannot be confirmed. This CDR3 region has 15 residues. Per the germline V gene, CDR1 is MNHEY and CDR2 is SMNVEV (reference sequence). The CDR3: CASSPFVGGAETQYF.

V gene TRBV12-3 or TRBV12-4 combines with J gene TRBJ2-2; checking the TCRdb D call of TRBD2 is not possible without DNA. The CDR3 length is 14 residues. CDR3 in amino acids: CASIGTSAHRELFF.

This rearrangement joins TRBV27 to TRBJ2-7; no DNA is available, so the TRBD2 call from TCRdb remains unchecked. The CDR3 is 20 amino acids. In germline, CDR1 is MNHEY, CDR2 SMNVEV (reference sequence). The CDR3 spells CASSISGALAGGFSLYEQYF.

The genes are TRBV2 and TRBJ2-3; TCRdb indicates TRBD1, and absent DNA this call remains unverified. From germline, CDR1 is SNHLY and CDR2 FYNNEI. The CDR3 covers 14 residues. The CDR3 here is CASSAGIQADTQYF.

The chain joins TRBV12-3 or TRBV12-4 to TRBJ2-5; there is no DNA to check the TCRdb D call of TRBD2. CDR3 size: 20 residues. This chain's CDR3 is CASSLRRSGRAGTIAETQYF.

The chain employs TRBV11-3 and TRBJ2-1. CDR3 size: 13 residues. The germline gives CDR1 SGHNT, CDR2 YENEEA. This CDR3 is CASSLSKANEQFF. The full variable domain, its missing parts supplied by reference TRBV11-3 and TRBJ2-1, is EAGVVQSPRYKIIEKKQPVAFWCNPISGHNTLYWYLQNLGQGPELLIRYENEEAVDDSQLPKDRFSAERLKGVDSTLKIQPAELGDSAVYLCASSLSKANEQFFGPGTRLTVL.

The chain couples TRBV6-6 to TRBJ1-1; the TCRdb D gene call, TRBD1, has no DNA to confirm it. The CDR3 is 15 amino acids. CDR1 is MNHNY, CDR2 SVGAGI, per germline (reference sequence). CDR3 sequence reads: CASSYPGTGNTEAFF.

The V gene is TRBV19, the J gene TRBJ2-1; TCRdb returns TRBD2, unconfirmable since there is no DNA. The CDR3 runs 12 residues. Per germline, CDR1 LNHDA and CDR2 SQIVND (reference sequence). The CDR3 reads CASSIGPGPQFF.

This CDR3 is CASSLSGLGFRLDLGETQYF. This chain uses TRBV27 with TRBJ2-5. Germline V gene data show CDR1 as MNHEY and CDR2 as SMNVEV (reference sequence). CDR3 length: 20 amino acids.

The J gene is TRBJ2-7, the V gene TRBV4-1; the TCRdb D gene call, TRBD2, has no DNA to confirm it. CDR1 and CDR2 from the germline V gene are MGHRA and YSYEKL. The CDR3 consists of 15 residues. CDR3 sequence: CASSQVAGVLYEQYF.

This chain uses TRBV4-1 with TRBJ1-5; absent DNA, TCRdb's TRBD1 call cannot be checked. The CDR3 contains 14 residues. CDR1 is MGHRA, CDR2 YSYEKL, per germline. This CDR3 reads CASSPRGVRQPQHF.

This sequence joins TRBV12-3 or TRBV12-4 and TRBJ2-3; TCRdb's D gene call, TRBD1, goes unchecked for lack of DNA. The CDR3 is 16 residues long. Here the CDR3 reads CASSFSVGQPPDTQYF.

V is TRBV11-2 and J is TRBJ2-7. Germline CDR1 SGHAT, CDR2 FQNNGV. This CDR3 has 15 residues. CDR3 in amino acids: CASSVDPGAPYEQYF.

The chain recombines TRBV28 with TRBJ2-3; the TCRdb call, TRBD2, lacks DNA for checking. This CDR3 has 16 residues. Germline V gene lookup returns CDR1 MDHEN and CDR2 SYDVKM. The CDR3 spells CASSFAGGGGGYTQYF.

The chain has TRBV11-2 and TRBJ2-7. This CDR3 has 13 residues. Germline V gene lookup returns CDR1 SGHAT and CDR2 FQNNGV. CDR3 loop: CASSFGSLYEQYF.

The rearrangement uses TRBV30 and TRBJ1-2; checking the TCRdb D call of TRBD1 is not possible without DNA. CDR3 length: 12 amino acids. Germline CDR1 reads GTSNPN; CDR2 reads SVGIG (reference sequence). The CDR3 sequence: CAWDRGNDGYTF. Together with reference TRBV30 and TRBJ1-2, the CDR3 gives the full variable domain: SQTIHQWPATLVQPVGSPLSLECTVEGTSNPNLYWYRQAAGRGLQLLFYSVGIGQISSEVPQNLSASRPQDRQFILSSKKLLLSDSGFYLCAWDRGNDGYTFGSGTRLTVV.

The V gene is TRBV12-5, the J gene TRBJ2-7; TCRdb's D gene call, TRBD1, goes unchecked for lack of DNA. The CDR3 has 14 residues. From germline, CDR1 is LGHNT and CDR2 FRNRAP. CDR3 amino acids: CASVQGTGAYEQYF.